This T cell receptor (beta chain) was obtained from a study of post-analysis software for immune sequencing data. Study outcomes and limitations: With F measure, samples from one preparation batch clustered together strongly. Comparison with controls showed significantly lower normalized Chao1 diversity in multiple sclerosis patients. Patients used several TRBV segments, including TRBV5-6, TRBV5-1 and TRBV20-1, more often than controls.

The germline V and J ends were trimmed by 3 bases and 3 bases, with 9 bases remaining between them. CDR3 length: 12 residues. CDR1 is SQVTM, CDR2 ANQGSEA, per germline. TCR beta cDNA libraries had unique molecular identifiers. cDNA molecules numbering about 480,000 came from roughly 1 to 10 million T cells. TCRdb reprocessed the PCR reads via MiXCR and lists one record per CDR3 protein. There are about 200,000 distinct CDR3 sequences in the sample; approximately 30% occur only once, and nearly 3.5% lies in the top ten. Ten or more counts support this clonotype. The antigen remains unidentified. This clonotype was sampled from a girl between 2 and 17 years old with multiple sclerosis. V gene TRBV29-1 combines with J gene TRBJ2-7; D is possibly TRBD2 (6 bases). The specimen was blood. The CDR3 bases are TGCAGCGTTGAGAAGGAGGGCTACGAGCAGTACTTC. It translates to CSVEKEGYEQYF.